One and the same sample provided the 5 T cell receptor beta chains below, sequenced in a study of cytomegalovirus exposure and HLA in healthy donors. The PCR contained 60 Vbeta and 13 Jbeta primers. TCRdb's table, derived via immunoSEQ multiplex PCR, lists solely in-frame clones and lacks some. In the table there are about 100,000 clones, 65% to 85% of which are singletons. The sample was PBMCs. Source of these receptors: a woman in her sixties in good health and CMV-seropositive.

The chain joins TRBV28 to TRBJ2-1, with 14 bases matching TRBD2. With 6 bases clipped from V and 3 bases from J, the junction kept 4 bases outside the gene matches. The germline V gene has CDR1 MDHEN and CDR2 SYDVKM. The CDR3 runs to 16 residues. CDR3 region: CASRHGTSGSYNEQFF. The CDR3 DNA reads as TGTGCCAGCAGGCACGGGACTAGCGGGAGCTACAATGAGCAGTTCTTC.

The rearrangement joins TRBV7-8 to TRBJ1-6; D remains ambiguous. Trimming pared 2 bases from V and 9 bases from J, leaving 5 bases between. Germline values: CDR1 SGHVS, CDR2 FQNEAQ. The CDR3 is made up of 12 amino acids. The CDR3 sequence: CASSLRVSPLHF. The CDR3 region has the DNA TGTGCCAGCAGCTTACGGGTTTCACCCCTCCACTTT.

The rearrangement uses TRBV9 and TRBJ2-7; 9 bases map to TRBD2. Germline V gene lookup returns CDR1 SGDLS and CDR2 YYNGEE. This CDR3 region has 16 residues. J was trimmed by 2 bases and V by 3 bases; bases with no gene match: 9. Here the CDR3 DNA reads TGTGCCAGCAGCGCGAGTAGCGGGAGAGGCCCCTACGAGCAGTACTTC. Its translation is CASSASSGRGPYEQYF. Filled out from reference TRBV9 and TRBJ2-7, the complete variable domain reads DSGVTQTPKHLITATGQRVTLRCSPRSGDLSVYWYQQSLDQGLQFLIQYYNGEERAKGNILERFSAQQFPDLHSELNLSSLELGDSALYFCASSASSGRGPYEQYFGPGTRLTVT.

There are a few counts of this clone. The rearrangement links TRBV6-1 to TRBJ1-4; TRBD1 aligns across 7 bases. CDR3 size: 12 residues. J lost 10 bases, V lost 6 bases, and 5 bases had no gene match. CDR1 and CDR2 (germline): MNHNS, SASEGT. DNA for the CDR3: TGTGCCAGCAGCCAGGGGGGTGGAAAACTGTTTTTT. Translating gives CASSQGGGKLFF.

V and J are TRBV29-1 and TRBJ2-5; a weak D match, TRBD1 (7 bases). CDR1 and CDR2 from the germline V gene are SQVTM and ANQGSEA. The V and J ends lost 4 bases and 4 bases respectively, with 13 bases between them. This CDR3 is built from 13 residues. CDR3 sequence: CSVVRQGGETQYF. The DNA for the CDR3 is TGCAGCGTTGTCAGGCAGGGGGGAGAGACCCAGTACTTC.